The sequence of this T cell receptor (beta chain) was determined in a study of cytomegalovirus exposure and HLA in healthy donors listed by TCRdb under 2017. Background for the entire study: An earlier analysis of about 560 of the donors reported approximately 280 Gb of sequence data and some 110 million unique TCR beta sequences obtained from around 190 million T cells. The number of donors typed differed by locus, with roughly 629-640 for A, B, C, DRB1 and DQB1, roughly 520 for DQA1, over 600 for DPA1, and approximately 470 for DPB1. Genome-wide SNP genotypes for about three fifths of the 666 donors were used in a later genetic analysis, which treated that subset as a discovery cohort. An early release covering about 600 HLA-typed donors comprised about 290 gigabases of sequencing data and 85 million or so unique TCR sequences. Four or five DR-DQ haplotypes were handled as single units for association and clustering, since linkage in the cohort was strong. The later analysis used no new phenotypic data to find candidate immune exposures, relying instead on TCR beta sequences and their occurrence across donors. Donor age, sex, ethnicity and CMV serostatus were collected together with the repertoire data. Along with the approximately 620-subject first cohort, a separate validation cohort of over 90 different subjects was used. A later analysis re-examined previously published TCR beta repertoires from about 700 donors and added high-resolution HLA genotyping to investigate patterns of TCR occurrence. The genetic ancestry cluster associated with self-reported Caucasian donors included 65% to 90% of the roughly 360 genotyped donors. An earlier analysis of around 640 of the donors used high-throughput TCR beta sequencing to judge whether each TCR beta V gene segment behaved as functional or pseudogenic. HLA typing included class I and class II loci at four-digit resolution. To predict cytomegalovirus infection status, the study combined high-throughput TCR immunosequencing, statistical association of individual TCRs with disease status, and machine learning. The study aimed to test whether cataloging public T cell receptors could reveal signatures of past pathogen exposure. Among 398 genotyped donors of the cohort, an average of approximately 230,000 unique TCR beta nucleotide sequences were sequenced per donor, around a sixth of them non-productive. Using immunosequencing, the study profiled T cell repertoires from fewer than 700 subjects and related those repertoires to cytomegalovirus serostatus. All discovery cohort repertoires had been generated on a single sequencing platform.

Paper-wide results and their limitations: Compared with the approximately 670-donor mean, donors in an Asian-associated ancestry cluster had fewer N-insertions in productive TCRs, according to a later genetic analysis. A later analysis associated about 17,000 TCR beta sequences with specific HLA alleles at a false discovery rate of 0.05. This cohort had only TCR beta chains sequenced, and the lack of alpha or paired-chain data limited which features could be detected. A cluster of highly shared sequence variants was judged likely to be a technical artifact of the sequencing pipeline. According to a later analysis, parvovirus B19, influenza, CMV and Epstein-Barr virus appeared linked to several top co-occurrence clusters. In a later analysis, HLA-associated TCR beta chains were found to be more clonally expanded and to have lower generation probabilities than equally common non-associated chains. An association between a missense DCLRE1C variant and V-gene and J-gene trimming of TCR beta chains was found in a later genetic analysis and replicated in an independent cohort. Sequencing depth was assumed to be roughly uniform across donors in the presence/absence analyses, though that assumption may not hold. Most TCR sequences were observed very rarely across donors, whereas some public TCRs were present in many individuals. According to a later analysis, TCR association rates differed among HLA loci, with DRB1 alleles showing the most associated TCRs and HLA-C alleles showing the fewest. The study listed 150 to 200 TCR beta chains as associated with cytomegalovirus. Correlated functional status among segregating V segments might reflect linkage disequilibrium, but an unknown experimental factor could not be ruled out. Some IMGT-functional V segments, including TRBV6-2 and TRBV6-3, could not be told apart with the 87-base-pair reads, so those segments were excluded. Assigning TCR associations to individual alleles was difficult when HLA alleles, especially DR and DQ, strongly co-occurred. A further reported finding was that TCR beta sequences accurately predicted the HLA-A and HLA-B alleles for most subjects in the first cohort. CMV serostatus was the only immune exposure information available for the cohort. In vitro tests confirmed that a few of the cytomegalovirus-associated TCR beta chains recognize cytomegalovirus antigens. In an earlier analysis of some 550 of the donors, most TCR beta V segments were observed in productive rearrangements about 90% or about 30% of the time, broadly matching IMGT annotations. Because HLA typing was unavailable for some donors at each locus, only the typed subset was used in association tests. Most CMV-associated TCR beta chains appeared to be HLA-restricted in a later analysis, and the HLA associations seemed to be driven largely by CMV exposure. The earlier analysis of some 560 of the donors excluded approximately 17 rarely observed V segments, including chromosome 9 orphons, because counts were too low. The classifier was reported to diagnose cytomegalovirus status with high specificity and sensitivity in both the original cohort and the validation cohort. According to the authors, the approach could potentially be generalized to other disease states and immunological phenotypes.

The method was the immunoSEQ multiplex PCR assay. For the multiplex PCR, a mixture combining 60 forward primers for TCR Vbeta segments and 13 reverse primers for TCR Jbeta segments was used. A multiplex PCR assay on genomic DNA amplified the CDR3 region of rearranged TCR beta genes. The amplified TCR beta libraries were sequenced on the Illumina HiSeq System as 87-base-pair reads. On the study's bioinformatics: A later analysis tallied 70 million to 100 million unique TCR beta chains across the 700 or so repertoires, and about 10 million of those chains were shared by two or more donors. A nearest-neighbor algorithm error-corrected the raw reads and collapsed the reads into unique sequences, merging closely related sequences to remove PCR and sequencing errors. CDR3 sequences were aligned to IMGT reference sequences to assign V, D and J gene segments. For a sequence to be retained, a match of at least six nucleotides was required to both a V gene segment and a J gene segment. Rearrangements were classified as productive when the CDR3 lacked stop codons and remained in frame with V and J, and all other rearrangements were classified as non-productive. Following IMGT convention, CDR3 was defined as the stretch from the second conserved V-encoded cysteine to the conserved J-encoded phenylalanine. In an earlier analysis of more than 550 of the donors, sequences lacking an unambiguous match to a single V gene segment were excluded. In an earlier analysis of 587 of the donors, V segments were called functional above 56.7% productive rearrangements and were called segregating when the between-donor standard deviation exceeded 5%. A statistical classification framework was built to diagnose cytomegalovirus status from the catalog of TCR beta chain sequences. V and J gene assignment, in a later analysis, came from comparing TCR nucleotide sequences with IMGT/GENE-DB human TR gene sequences. A later analysis assigned CDR3 sequences and most-parsimonious VDJ recombination scenarios with the TCRdist pipeline. In a later analysis, every TCR beta chain was defined by the combination of its CDR3 amino acid sequence and its V-gene family, and reads without a unique V-gene family were dropped. As a way to deal with suspected cross-contamination and a sequencing artifact, a later analysis dropped over 550 nucleotide sequences that were highly shared and had low generation probability. A later analysis calculated a clonal expansion index for each public chain from normalized within-repertoire ranks of inferred template counts. A later analysis computed generation probabilities with a VDJ recombination model fitted to out-of-frame rearrangements, and checked the results against IGoR. A later analysis scored TCR-TCR, TCR-HLA and TCR-CMV co-occurrence with hypergeometric tests, applying a repertoire-size bias correction to TCR pairs. False discovery rates were estimated in a later analysis by permuting HLA or CMV assignments 20 times. In a later analysis, co-occurring TCRs were grouped with DBSCAN, and TCRdist sequence similarity was added when clustering was performed within HLA-allele-positive subsets. Repertoires with fewer than 30,000 or more than 120,000 public chains were left out of co-occurrence clustering, as were about 5 repertoires with anomalous nucleotide sharing. This is the immuneACCESS table as TCRdb keeps it, with only in-frame sequences that have V and J called. A part of the clones is gone; compared with another copy, unresolved V genes explain less than half, and the rest is unexplained. The V and J calls and clone size were taken over from that table, and D and trimming were inferred from the DNA. The sample yields over 150,000 clones; around 90% were counted once. The ten largest clones take up more than 0.7% of the sample.

The cohort consisted of 666 healthy bone marrow donors. At the time of sampling, all cohort members were nominally healthy, though unrecorded immune exposures were likely present. The donor was CMV seronegative and belonged to the group of several hundred seronegative cohort members. A peripheral blood sample was collected from each donor, and TCR beta sequencing was performed on peripheral blood mononuclear cells. Genomic DNA was extracted from the blood cell samples with the Qiagen DNeasy Blood Extraction Kit. This clone came up once. The antigen it recognizes is unknown. Base qualities were left out, and no much larger clone turns up one base away. Based on the germline V gene, the CDR1 and CDR2 sequences are MNHEY and SVGAGI. There are 15 amino acids in the CDR3, from cysteine to phenylalanine inclusive. Only the CDR3 portion is preserved as DNA: 45 bases, with reading frame beginning at the first base. Clipping removes 6 bases from V and 2 bases from J, with 3 as the unmatched junction base count.

The receptor chain draws on TRBV6-5 and TRBJ2-3; 12 bases in between match TRBD2. The receptor comes from a woman aged 25 to 39 in good health and CMV-seronegative. Material for sequencing was PBMCs. In nucleotide form, the sequence is TGTGCCAGCAGGAGACTAGCGGGGGACACAGATACGCAGTATTTT. Its translation is CASRRLAGDTDTQYF.